This TCR beta chain was sequenced during a study of blood T cell repertoires in COVID-19. Overall study: Sites in the United States, Italy and Spain provided acute and convalescent COVID-19 samples.

Generated by immunoSEQ multiplex PCR, the TCRdb table keeps only in-frame clones and is missing some. The repertoire includes some 220,000 clones, 85% of them detected once, and approximately 6.3% sits in the top ten. The CDR3 covers 13 residues. Germline V gene sequence: CDR1 MNHEY, CDR2 SMNVEV (reference sequence). With V trimmed by 7 bases and J by 8 bases, 8 bases remained unmatched. The clonotype originates from a woman aged 60-75 years with active or convalescent COVID-19. The material sequenced was peripheral blood. The chain joins TRBV27 to TRBJ2-7; 10 bases are a match to TRBD2. The CDR3 DNA reads as TGTGCCAGCACCACTAGCGGGAAGGGCAAGCAGTACTTC. Its translation: CASTTSGKGKQYF.